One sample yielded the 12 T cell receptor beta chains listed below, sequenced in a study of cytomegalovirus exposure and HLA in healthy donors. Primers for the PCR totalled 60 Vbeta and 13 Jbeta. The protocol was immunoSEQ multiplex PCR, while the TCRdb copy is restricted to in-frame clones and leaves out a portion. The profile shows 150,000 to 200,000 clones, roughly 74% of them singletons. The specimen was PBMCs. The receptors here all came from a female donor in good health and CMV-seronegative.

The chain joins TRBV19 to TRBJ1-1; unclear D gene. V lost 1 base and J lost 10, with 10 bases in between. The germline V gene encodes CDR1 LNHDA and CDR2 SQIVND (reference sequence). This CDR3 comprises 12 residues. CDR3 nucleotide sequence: TGTGCCAGTAGTATAGGGTCCGGGTCAGCTTTCTTT. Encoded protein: CASSIGSGSAFF.

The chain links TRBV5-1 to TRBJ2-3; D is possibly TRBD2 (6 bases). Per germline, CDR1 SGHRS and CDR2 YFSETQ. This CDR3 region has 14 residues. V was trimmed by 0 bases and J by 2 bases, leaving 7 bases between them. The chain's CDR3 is CASSLVAATDTQYF. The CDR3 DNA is TGCGCCAGCAGCTTGGTAGCGGCCACAGATACGCAGTATTTT.

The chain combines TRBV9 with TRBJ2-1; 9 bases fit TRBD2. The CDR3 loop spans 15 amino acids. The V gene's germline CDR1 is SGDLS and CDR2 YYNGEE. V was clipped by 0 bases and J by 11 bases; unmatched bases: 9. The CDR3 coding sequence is TGTGCCAGCAGCGTAGATTTCGGACTAGCGAGTAAGCAGTTCTTC. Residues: CASSVDFGLASKQFF.

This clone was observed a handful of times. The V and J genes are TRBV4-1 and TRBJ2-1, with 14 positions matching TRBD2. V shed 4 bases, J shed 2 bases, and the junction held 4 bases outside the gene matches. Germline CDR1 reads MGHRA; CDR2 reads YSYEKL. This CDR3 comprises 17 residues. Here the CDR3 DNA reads TGCGCCAGCAGCCCAGGACTAGCGGGGGGCGCCTACAATGAGCAGTTCTTC. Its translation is CASSPGLAGGAYNEQFF.

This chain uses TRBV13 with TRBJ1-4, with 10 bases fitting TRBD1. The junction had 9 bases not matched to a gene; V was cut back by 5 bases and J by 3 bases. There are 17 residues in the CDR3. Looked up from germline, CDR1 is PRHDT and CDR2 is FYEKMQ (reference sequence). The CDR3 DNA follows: TGTGCCAGCAGCAAGGGACAGGGGCCCGGGGCTAATGAAAAACTGTTTTTT. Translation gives CASSKGQGPGANEKLFF.

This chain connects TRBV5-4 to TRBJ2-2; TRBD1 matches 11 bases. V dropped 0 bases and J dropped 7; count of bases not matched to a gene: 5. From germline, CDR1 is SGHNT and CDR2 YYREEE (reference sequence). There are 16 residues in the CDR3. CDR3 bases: TGTGCCAGCAGCTTGGCCGGGACAGGGGGAGGCGGGGAGCTGTTTTTT. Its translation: CASSLAGTGGGGELFF. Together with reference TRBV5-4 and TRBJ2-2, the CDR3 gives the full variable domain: ETGVTQSPTHLIKTRGQQVTLRCSSQSGHNTVSWYQQALGQGPQFIFQYYREEENGRGNFPPRFSGLQFPNYSSELNVNALELDDSALYLCASSLAGTGGGGELFFGEGSRLTVL.

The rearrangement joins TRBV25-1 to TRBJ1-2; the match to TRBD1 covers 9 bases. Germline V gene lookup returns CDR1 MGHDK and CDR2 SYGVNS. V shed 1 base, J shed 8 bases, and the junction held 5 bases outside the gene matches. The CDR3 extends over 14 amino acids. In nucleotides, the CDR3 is TGTGCCAGCAGTGAATGGGGACAGGGTAACGGCTACACCTTC. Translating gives CASSEWGQGNGYTF.

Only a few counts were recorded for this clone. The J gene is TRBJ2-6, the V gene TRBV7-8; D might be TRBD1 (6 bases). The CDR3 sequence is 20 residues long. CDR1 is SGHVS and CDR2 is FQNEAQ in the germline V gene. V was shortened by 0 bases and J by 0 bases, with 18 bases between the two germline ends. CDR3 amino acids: CASSLASPWGPLSGANVLTF. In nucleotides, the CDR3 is TGTGCCAGCAGCTTAGCGTCCCCCTGGGGGCCCCTCTCTGGGGCCAACGTCCTGACTTTC.

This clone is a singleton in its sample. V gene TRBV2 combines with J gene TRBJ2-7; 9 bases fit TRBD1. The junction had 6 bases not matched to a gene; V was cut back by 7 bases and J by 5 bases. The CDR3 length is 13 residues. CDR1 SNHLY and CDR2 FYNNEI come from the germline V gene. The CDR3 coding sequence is TGTGCCAGCACCACGGACAGGGGCGACGAGCAGTACTTC. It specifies CASTTDRGDEQYF.

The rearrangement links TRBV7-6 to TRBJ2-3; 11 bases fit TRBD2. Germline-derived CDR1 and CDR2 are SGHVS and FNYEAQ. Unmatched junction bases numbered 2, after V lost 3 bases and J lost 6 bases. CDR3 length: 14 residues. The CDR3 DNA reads TGTGCCAGCAGCTTTAGCGGGGGGGTCGATACGCAGTATTTT. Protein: CASSFSGGVDTQYF.

The CDR3 nucleotides read TGTGCCAGCAGCTTAGATAACTACCCGCGGGGGCGAGAGACCCAGTACTTC. This sequence encodes CASSLDNYPRGRETQYF. The chain uses TRBV7-2 and TRBJ2-5, with D perhaps matching TRBD2 (7 bases). Germline V lookup: CDR1 SGHTA, CDR2 FQGNSA. The CDR3 loop spans 17 amino acids. Trimming left V 1 base short and J 4 bases short, with 19 bases between.

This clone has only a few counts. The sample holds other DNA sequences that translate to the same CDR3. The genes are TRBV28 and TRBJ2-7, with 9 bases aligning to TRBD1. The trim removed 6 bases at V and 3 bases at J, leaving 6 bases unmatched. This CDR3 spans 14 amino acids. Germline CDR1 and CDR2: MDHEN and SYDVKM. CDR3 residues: CASSLPGQGYEQYF. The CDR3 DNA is TGTGCCAGCAGCCTCCCGGGACAGGGCTACGAGCAGTACTTC.